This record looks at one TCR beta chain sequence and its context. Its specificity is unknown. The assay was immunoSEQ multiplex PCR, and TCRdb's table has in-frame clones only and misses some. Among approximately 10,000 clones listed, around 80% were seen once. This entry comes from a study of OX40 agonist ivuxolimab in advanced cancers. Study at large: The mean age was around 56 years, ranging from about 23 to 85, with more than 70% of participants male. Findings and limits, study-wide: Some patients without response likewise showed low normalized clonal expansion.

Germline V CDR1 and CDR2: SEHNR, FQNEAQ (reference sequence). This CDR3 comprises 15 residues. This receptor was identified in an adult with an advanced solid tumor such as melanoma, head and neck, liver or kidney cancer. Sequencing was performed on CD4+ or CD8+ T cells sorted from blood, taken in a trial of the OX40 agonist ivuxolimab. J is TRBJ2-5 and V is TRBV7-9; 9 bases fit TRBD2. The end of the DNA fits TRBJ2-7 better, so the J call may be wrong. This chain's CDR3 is CASSSVAGDSYEQYF. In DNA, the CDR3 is TGTGCCAGCAGCTCGGTAGCGGGGGACTCCTACGAGCAGTACTTC.